The source of this T cell receptor beta chain is a study of regulatory T cells in long-lasting Graves disease. Arm-PCR of CDR3 regions and iRepertoire HTBI primers were used to build TCR beta libraries. TCRdb fed the multiplex PCR reads into MiXCR, producing one record per CDR3 protein. The sample shows some 330,000 distinct CDR3 sequences, about 10% of them seen only once. Germline V gene lookup returns CDR1 MNHEY and CDR2 SVGAGI. The V and J ends lost 2 bases and 4 bases respectively, with 12 bases between them. The CDR3 sequence is 15 residues long. Described time point: newly diagnosed GD, antithyroid drugs for less than 3 months. Generation of the TCR library employed RNA extracted from PBMCs. American Thyroid Association guidelines defined how Graves' disease was diagnosed. This clonotype came up many times. In addition, the sample was reused for a study of T cells in Graves' hyperthyroidism and ophthalmopathy.

This sample comprised peripheral blood mononuclear cells (PBMCs), obtained at new diagnosis, from a patient treated with antithyroid drugs. The chain is built from TRBV6-5 and TRBJ1-5, with D possibly matching TRBD1 (6 bases). The clonotype comes from a woman under 30 with Graves disease. CDR3 amino acids: CASSYPGTFNQPQHF. The CDR3, as DNA: TGTGCCAGCAGTTACCCCGGGACATTTAATCAGCCCCAGCATTTT.